The 21 T cell receptor beta chains below come from one sample, sequenced in a study of shared clonotypes between healthy human individuals. Method: immunoSEQ multiplex PCR; TCRdb's copy keeps in-frame clones and lacks some. The table shows over 1.5 million clones, with under 99% occurring only once. Material for sequencing was naive CD4+ T cells sorted from blood. Specified subset: CD45RA+ positively selected. The source of these receptors is a man aged 30 to 39 in good health.

The chain joins TRBV12-5 to TRBJ2-2; 7 bases fit TRBD1. Germline CDR1 LGHNT, CDR2 FRNRAP. V trimming: 5 bases; J trimming: 2 bases; junction bases outside the gene matches: 8. This CDR3 is 16 amino acids long. This chain's CDR3 is CASGLSQGTNTGELFF. The DNA for the CDR3 is TGTGCTAGTGGTCTCTCACAGGGGACAAACACCGGGGAGCTGTTTTTT.

This chain uses TRBV21-1 with TRBJ1-2; no check of the table's D call, TRBD1, against the DNA was made. TRBV21-1 is labeled a pseudogene. The CDR3 length is 12 residues. The CDR3 DNA is TGTGCCAGCCCCCACAGGAATCGTGGCTACACCTTC. It encodes CASPHRNRGYTF.

The chain is built from TRBV6-1 and TRBJ1-5, with D unclear. Trimming stripped 3 bases from V and 2 bases from J, with 8 bases between. The CDR3 is made up of 14 amino acids. CDR1 is MNHNS, CDR2 SASEGT, per germline. The CDR3 spells CASSEGIGNQPQHF. The CDR3 nucleotides are TGTGCCAGCAGTGAGGGGATCGGCAATCAGCCCCAGCATTTT.

This chain uses TRBV5-4 with TRBJ2-1, with 11 bases that match TRBD2. The germline V gene has CDR1 SGHNT and CDR2 YYREEE (reference sequence). The ends lost 3 bases at V and 4 bases at J; junction bases unmatched: 6. CDR3 length: 16 amino acids. CDR3 sequence reads: CASSSTTSGIYNEQFF. The CDR3 nucleotides read TGTGCCAGCAGCTCTACGACTAGCGGGATTTACAATGAGCAGTTCTTC.

There are a few counts of this clone. J is TRBJ2-5 and V is TRBV5-1; TRBD1 is a possible D gene (5 bases). The germline gives CDR1 SGHRS, CDR2 YFSETQ. This CDR3 contains 16 residues. Trimming shortened V by 4 bases and J by 1 base, and 17 bases separated the two germline ends. In DNA form, the CDR3 reads TGCGCCAGCAGCACCCAGGACACCGGACCCCAAGAGACCCAGTACTTC. Translation gives CASSTQDTGPQETQYF.

This sequence joins TRBV2 and TRBJ2-1; tentatively, D is TRBD2 (6 bases). Trimming stripped 6 bases from V and 3 bases from J, with 12 bases between. Germline loops: CDR1 SNHLY, CDR2 FYNNEI. The CDR3 is made up of 14 amino acids. The chain's CDR3 is CASRAGGIYNEQFF. As DNA, the CDR3 is TGTGCCAGCAGAGCGGGTGGAATCTACAATGAGCAGTTCTTC. The whole variable domain, filled in from reference TRBV2 and TRBJ2-1, reads EPEVTQTPSHQVTQMGQEVILRCVPISNHLYFYWYRQILGQKVEFLVSFYNNEISEKSEIFDDQFSVERPDGSNFTLKIRSTKLEDSAMYFCASRAGGIYNEQFFGPGTRLTVL.

A word on this clone: The sample contains more than one DNA sequence encoding this CDR3. The rearrangement joins TRBV6-5 to TRBJ2-7, with a possible D match to TRBD1 (5 bases). V was cut by 0 bases and J by 1 base, with 7 bases left in between. The germline CDR1 and CDR2 sequences are MNHEY and SVGAGI. This CDR3 is 14 amino acids long. The CDR3 protein is CASSYSAGSYEQYF. The CDR3 DNA sequence: TGTGCCAGCAGTTACTCCGCAGGGTCCTACGAGCAGTACTTC.

The gene calls are TRBV28 and TRBJ2-3; possible D gene TRBD2, 5 bases. In germline, CDR1 is MDHEN, CDR2 SYDVKM. V gave up 8 bases and J gave up 1 base, with 10 bases separating them. The CDR3 spans 13 residues. The CDR3 DNA is TGTGCCAGCGAGCGGCGAGGCACAGATACGCAGTATTTT. This encodes CASERRGTDTQYF. The full variable domain, its missing parts supplied by reference TRBV28 and TRBJ2-3, is DVKVTQSSRYLVKRTGEKVFLECVQDMDHENMFWYRQDPGLGLRLIYFSYDVKMKEKGDIPEGYSVSREKKERFSLILESASTNQTSMYLCASERRGTDTQYFGPGTRLTVL.

The J gene is TRBJ2-1, the V gene TRBV5-6, with TRBD2 matching over 9 bases. This CDR3 has 16 amino acids. V was pared by 1 base and J by 4 bases, with 6 bases of the junction left unmatched. Per germline, CDR1 SGHDT and CDR2 YYEEEE. The CDR3: CASSLSAGGPYNEQFF. In DNA, the CDR3 is TGTGCCAGCAGCTTGTCGGCGGGAGGGCCGTACAATGAGCAGTTCTTC.

V usage is TRBV11-2 and J usage is TRBJ2-5; 12 bases fit TRBD2. The CDR3 contains 15 residues. The trim removed 4 bases at V and 2 bases at J, leaving 2 bases unmatched. Germline CDR1 and CDR2: SGHAT and FQNNGV. The chain's CDR3 is CASSSGTSGQETQYF. CDR3 nucleotide sequence: TGTGCCAGCAGCTCCGGGACTAGCGGGCAAGAGACCCAGTACTTC.

The chain links TRBV6-5 to TRBJ1-1, with D possibly being TRBD1 (5 bases). Trimming took 6 bases from V and 3 from J, leaving 5 bases between them. The CDR3 runs 11 residues. Germline loops: CDR1 MNHEY, CDR2 SVGAGI. This CDR3 is CASRGDTEAFF. The CDR3 nucleotides are TGTGCCAGCAGGGGGGACACTGAAGCTTTCTTT.

The V gene is TRBV7-2, the J gene TRBJ2-3; 7 bases match TRBD1. Germline V gene data show CDR1 as SGHTA and CDR2 as FQGNSA. This CDR3 region has 16 residues. V shed 3 bases and J 0 bases; nucleotides not matched to a gene: 6. The CDR3 DNA follows: TGTGCCAGCAGCTTGGCCGGGACAGATAGCACAGATACGCAGTATTTT. It yields the protein CASSLAGTDSTDTQYF.

The chain uses TRBV27 and TRBJ2-1; 11 bases line up with TRBD2. This CDR3 is 16 amino acids long. Germline lookup yields CDR1 MNHEY and CDR2 SMNVEV (reference sequence). After removal of 7 bases from V and 4 bases from J, the junction contained 9 bases not matched to a gene. CDR3 region: CASKRSGTSGYNEQFF. CDR3 nucleotides: TGTGCCAGCAAACGATCCGGGACTAGCGGTTACAATGAGCAGTTCTTC.

This chain connects TRBV6-1 to TRBJ1-1; D is unresolved. This CDR3 region has 14 residues. Germline CDR1 reads MNHNS; CDR2 reads SASEGT. Trimming removed 5 bases from V and 5 bases from J, with 15 bases in between. In nucleotides, the CDR3 is TGTGCCAGCAGTCGTGACCCCGAGAGGACTGAAGCTTTCTTT. Translated: CASSRDPERTEAFF.

The chain carries TRBV4-1 and TRBJ2-1; 13 bases line up with TRBD2. This CDR3 comprises 16 residues. V trimming: 2 bases; J trimming: 7 bases; junction bases outside the gene matches: 5. Germline CDR1 is MGHRA and CDR2 is YSYEKL. This CDR3 is CASSQLGLAGWNEQFF. The CDR3 DNA sequence: TGCGCCAGCAGCCAACTGGGACTAGCGGGATGGAATGAGCAGTTCTTC.

The chain carries TRBV5-4 and TRBJ2-5; 9 nucleotides align to TRBD2. Germline lookup yields CDR1 SGHNT and CDR2 YYREEE (reference sequence). The junction had 7 bases not matched to a gene; V was cut back by 4 bases and J by 3 bases. The length of the CDR3 is 15 residues. CDR3 coding DNA: TGTGCCAGCAGCCAGAGGACTAGCGCAAAAGAGACCCAGTACTTC. It is translated as CASSQRTSAKETQYF. The full variable domain, completed using reference TRBV5-4 and TRBJ2-5, is ETGVTQSPTHLIKTRGQQVTLRCSSQSGHNTVSWYQQALGQGPQFIFQYYREEENGRGNFPPRFSGLQFPNYSSELNVNALELDDSALYLCASSQRTSAKETQYFGPGTRLLVL.

The chain is built from TRBV7-8 and TRBJ2-7, with 9 bases matching TRBD2. V lost 1 base, J lost 7 bases, and 14 bases stayed unmatched. The CDR3 spans 17 residues. The germline CDR1 and CDR2 sequences are SGHVS and FQNEAQ. CDR3: CASSLGQRLAGTREQYF. CDR3 bases: TGTGCCAGCAGCTTAGGCCAGAGGCTAGCGGGAACAAGGGAGCAGTACTTC.

In nucleotides, the CDR3 is TGTGCCAGCAGTTGGGACAGGGATCAGCCCCAGCATTTT. Its protein is CASSWDRDQPQHF. The rearrangement joins TRBV27 to TRBJ1-5; 9 bases match TRBD1. Germline CDR1 and CDR2: MNHEY and SMNVEV (reference sequence). CDR3 length: 13 amino acids. V lost 4 bases, J lost 5 bases, and 0 bases stayed unmatched.

V usage is TRBV28 and J usage is TRBJ1-2; unclear D gene. Germline CDR1 and CDR2: MDHEN and SYDVKM. Trimming took 1 base from V and 4 from J, leaving 13 bases between them. CDR3 length: 15 amino acids. The CDR3 protein is CASSLFGVPIYGYTF. The CDR3 DNA reads TGTGCCAGCAGTTTATTTGGGGTCCCAATCTATGGCTACACCTTC.

This chain uses TRBV28 with TRBJ2-1, with unresolved D. Trimming cost V 4 bases and J 9 bases, with 19 bases left between them. The CDR3 contains 15 residues. Germline CDR1 is MDHEN and CDR2 is SYDVKM. As DNA, the CDR3 is TGTGCCAGCAGTTCAGCTGTCACCCTCTTTGGTGAGCAGTTCTTC. As protein: CASSSAVTLFGEQFF.

This clone was counted a single time. The chain joins TRBV2 to TRBJ2-7; D is unresolved. CDR1 SNHLY and CDR2 FYNNEI come from the germline V gene. V was shortened by 5 bases and J by 0 bases, with 11 bases between the two germline ends. The CDR3 sequence is 14 residues long. CDR3 in amino acids: CASSKVEVSYEQYF. CDR3 bases: TGTGCCAGCAGTAAAGTGGAAGTCTCCTACGAGCAGTACTTC. Looking up the rest from reference TRBV2 and TRBJ2-7 gives the full variable domain: EPEVTQTPSHQVTQMGQEVILRCVPISNHLYFYWYRQILGQKVEFLVSFYNNEISEKSEIFDDQFSVERPDGSNFTLKIRSTKLEDSAMYFCASSKVEVSYEQYFGPGTRLTVT.